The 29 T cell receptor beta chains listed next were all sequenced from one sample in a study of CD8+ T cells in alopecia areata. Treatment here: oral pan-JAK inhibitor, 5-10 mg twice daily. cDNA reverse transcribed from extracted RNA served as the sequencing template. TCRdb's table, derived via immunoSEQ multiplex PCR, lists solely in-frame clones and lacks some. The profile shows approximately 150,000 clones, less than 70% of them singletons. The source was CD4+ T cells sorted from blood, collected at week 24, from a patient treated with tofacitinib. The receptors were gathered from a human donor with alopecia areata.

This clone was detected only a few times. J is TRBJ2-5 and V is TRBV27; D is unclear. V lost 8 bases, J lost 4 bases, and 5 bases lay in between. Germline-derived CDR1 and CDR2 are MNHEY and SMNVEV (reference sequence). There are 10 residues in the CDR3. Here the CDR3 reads CASGRETQYF. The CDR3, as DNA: TGTGCCAGCGGACGAGAGACCCAGTACTTC.

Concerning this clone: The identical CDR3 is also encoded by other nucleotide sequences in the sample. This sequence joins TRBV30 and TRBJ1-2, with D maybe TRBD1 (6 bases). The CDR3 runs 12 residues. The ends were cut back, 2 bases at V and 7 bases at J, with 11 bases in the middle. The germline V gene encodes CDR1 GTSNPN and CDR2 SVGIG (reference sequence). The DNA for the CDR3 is TGTGCCTGGAGTTGGGGGCTAGGTGGCTACACCTTC. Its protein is CAWSWGLGGYTF. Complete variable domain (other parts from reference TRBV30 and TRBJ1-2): SQTIHQWPATLVQPVGSPLSLECTVEGTSNPNLYWYRQAAGRGLQLLFYSVGIGQISSEVPQNLSASRPQDRQFILSSKKLLLSDSGFYLCAWSWGLGGYTFGSGTRLTVV.

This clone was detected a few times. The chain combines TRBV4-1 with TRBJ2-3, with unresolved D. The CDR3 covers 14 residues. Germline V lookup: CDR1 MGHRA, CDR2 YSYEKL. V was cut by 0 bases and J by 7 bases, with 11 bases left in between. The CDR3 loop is CASSQDQVVNTQYF. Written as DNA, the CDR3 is TGCGCCAGCAGCCAAGACCAAGTTGTGAATACGCAGTATTTT.

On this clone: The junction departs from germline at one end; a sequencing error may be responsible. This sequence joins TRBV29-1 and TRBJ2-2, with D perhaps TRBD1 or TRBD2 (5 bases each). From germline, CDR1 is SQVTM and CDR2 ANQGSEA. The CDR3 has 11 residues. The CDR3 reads CNVGGTGELFF. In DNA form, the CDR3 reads TGCAACGTTGGGGGCACCGGGGAGCTGTTTTTT.

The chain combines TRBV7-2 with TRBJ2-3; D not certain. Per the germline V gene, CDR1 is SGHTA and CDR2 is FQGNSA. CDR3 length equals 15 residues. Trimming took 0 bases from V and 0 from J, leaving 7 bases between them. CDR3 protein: CASSLAAASTDTQYF. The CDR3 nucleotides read TGTGCCAGCAGCTTAGCCGCGGCTAGCACAGATACGCAGTATTTT.

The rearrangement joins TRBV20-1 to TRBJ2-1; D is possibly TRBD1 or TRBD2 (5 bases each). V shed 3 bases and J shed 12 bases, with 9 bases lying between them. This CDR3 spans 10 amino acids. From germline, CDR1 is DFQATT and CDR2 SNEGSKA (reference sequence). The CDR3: CSASRGWQFF. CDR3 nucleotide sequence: TGCAGTGCTAGCCGGGGCTGGCAGTTCTTC.

For the CDR3, the DNA is TGTGCCAGCAGTGGCGGGGGACTCTTCTCGTCGTACTTC. Protein: CASSGGGLFSSYF. This sequence joins TRBV6-5 and TRBJ2-5; 7 bases agree with TRBD2. The J segment lost 13 bases and the V segment lost 5 bases, leaving 13 bases of the junction unmatched. Germline CDR1 and CDR2: MNHEY and SVGAGI. This CDR3 spans 13 amino acids.

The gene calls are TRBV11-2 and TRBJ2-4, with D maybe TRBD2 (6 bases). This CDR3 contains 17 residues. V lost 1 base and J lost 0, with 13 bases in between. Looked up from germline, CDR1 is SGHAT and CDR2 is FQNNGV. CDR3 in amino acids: CASSLVGLRLAKNIQYF. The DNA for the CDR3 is TGTGCCAGCAGCTTAGTGGGACTGCGGCTAGCCAAAAACATTCAGTACTTC.

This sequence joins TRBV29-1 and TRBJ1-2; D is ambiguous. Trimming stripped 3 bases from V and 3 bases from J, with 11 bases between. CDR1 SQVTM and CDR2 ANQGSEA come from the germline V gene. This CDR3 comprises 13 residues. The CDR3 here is CSVDDRADYGYTF. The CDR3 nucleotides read TGCAGCGTTGACGATCGTGCGGACTATGGCTACACCTTC.

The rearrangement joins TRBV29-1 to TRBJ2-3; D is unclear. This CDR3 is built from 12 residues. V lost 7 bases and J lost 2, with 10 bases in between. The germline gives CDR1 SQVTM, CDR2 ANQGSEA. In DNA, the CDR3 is TGCAGCGCGAGCGCGAACACAGATACGCAGTATTTT. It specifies CSASANTDTQYF.

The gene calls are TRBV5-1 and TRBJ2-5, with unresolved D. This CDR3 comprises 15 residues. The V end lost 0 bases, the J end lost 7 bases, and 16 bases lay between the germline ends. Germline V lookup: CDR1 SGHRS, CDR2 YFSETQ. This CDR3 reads CASSLEQNGRGTQYF. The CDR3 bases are TGCGCCAGCAGCTTGGAACAGAATGGGCGTGGGACCCAGTACTTC.

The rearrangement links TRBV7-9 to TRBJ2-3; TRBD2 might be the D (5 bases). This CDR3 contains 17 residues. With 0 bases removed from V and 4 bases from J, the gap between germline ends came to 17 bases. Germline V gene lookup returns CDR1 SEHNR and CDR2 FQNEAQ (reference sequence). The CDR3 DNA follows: TGTGCCAGCAGCTTAGCGGGAGTTTTGGGTTTTGCAGATACGCAGTATTTT. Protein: CASSLAGVLGFADTQYF.

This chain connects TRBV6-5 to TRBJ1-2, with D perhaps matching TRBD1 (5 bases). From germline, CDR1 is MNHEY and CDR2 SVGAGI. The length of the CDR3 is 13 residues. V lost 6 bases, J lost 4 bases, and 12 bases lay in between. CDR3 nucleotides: TGTGCCAGCAGCGCCGACAGAGTCTATGGCTACACCTTC. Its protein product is CASSADRVYGYTF.

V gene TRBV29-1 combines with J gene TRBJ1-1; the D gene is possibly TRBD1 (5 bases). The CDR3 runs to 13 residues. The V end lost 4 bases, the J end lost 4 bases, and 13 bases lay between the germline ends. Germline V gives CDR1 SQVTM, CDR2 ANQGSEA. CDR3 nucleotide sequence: TGCAGCGTTGTGAGGGGCGGTAGCACTGAAGCTTTCTTT. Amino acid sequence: CSVVRGGSTEAFF.

CDR3 coding DNA: TGTGCCAGCAGATATACAGGGGACCCCTCCTACGAGCAGTACTTC. Protein: CASRYTGDPSYEQYF. V gene TRBV6-5 combines with J gene TRBJ2-7, with TRBD1 matching 7 bases. The J segment lost 0 bases and the V segment lost 6 bases, leaving 8 bases of the junction unmatched. The CDR3 is 15 residues long. The V gene's germline CDR1 is MNHEY and CDR2 SVGAGI.

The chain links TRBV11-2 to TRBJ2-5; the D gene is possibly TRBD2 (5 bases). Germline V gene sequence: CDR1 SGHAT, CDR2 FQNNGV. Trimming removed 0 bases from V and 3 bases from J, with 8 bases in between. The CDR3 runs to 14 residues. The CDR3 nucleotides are TGTGCCAGCAGCTTAGAACTAGAGGAAGAGACCCAGTACTTC. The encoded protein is CASSLELEEETQYF.

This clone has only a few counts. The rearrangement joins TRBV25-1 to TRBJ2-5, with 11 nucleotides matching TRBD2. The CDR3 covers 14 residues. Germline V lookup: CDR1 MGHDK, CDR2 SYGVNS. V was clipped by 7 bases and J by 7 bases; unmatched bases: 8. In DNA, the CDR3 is TGTGCCAGCACGGCTAGCGGGGGGTCCGGGACCCAGTACTTC. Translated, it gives CASTASGGSGTQYF. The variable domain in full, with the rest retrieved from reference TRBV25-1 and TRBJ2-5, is EADIYQTPRYLVIGTGKKITLECSQTMGHDKMYWYQQDPGMELHLIHYSYGVNSTEKGDLSSESTVSRIRTEHFPLTLESARPSHTSQYLCASTASGGSGTQYFGPGTRLLVL.

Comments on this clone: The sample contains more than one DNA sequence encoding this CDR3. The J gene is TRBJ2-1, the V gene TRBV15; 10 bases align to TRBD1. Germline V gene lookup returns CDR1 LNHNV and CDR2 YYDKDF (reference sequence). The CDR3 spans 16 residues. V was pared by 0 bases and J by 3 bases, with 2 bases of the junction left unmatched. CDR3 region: CATSREGQGIYNEQFF. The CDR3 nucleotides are TGTGCCACCAGCAGAGAGGGACAGGGGATCTACAATGAGCAGTTCTTC.

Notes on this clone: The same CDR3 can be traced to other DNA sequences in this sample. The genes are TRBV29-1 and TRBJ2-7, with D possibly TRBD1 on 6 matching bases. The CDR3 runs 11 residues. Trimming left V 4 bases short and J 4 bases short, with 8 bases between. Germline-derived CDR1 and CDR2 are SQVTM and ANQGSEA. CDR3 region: CSVVQGYEQYF. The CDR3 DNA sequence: TGCAGCGTTGTACAGGGTTACGAGCAGTACTTC.

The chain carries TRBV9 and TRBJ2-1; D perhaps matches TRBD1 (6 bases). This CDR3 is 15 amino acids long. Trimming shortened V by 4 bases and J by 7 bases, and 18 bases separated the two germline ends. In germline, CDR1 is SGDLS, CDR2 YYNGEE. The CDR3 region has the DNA TGTGCCAGCAGCTCCAGACAGGCGCGAGGAAATGAGCAGTTCTTC. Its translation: CASSSRQARGNEQFF.

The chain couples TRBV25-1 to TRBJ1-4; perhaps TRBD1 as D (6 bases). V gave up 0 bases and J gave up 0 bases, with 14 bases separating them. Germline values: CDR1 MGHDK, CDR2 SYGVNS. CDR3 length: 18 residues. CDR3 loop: CASSEYPQGLATNEKLFF. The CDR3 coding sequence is TGTGCCAGCAGTGAATATCCACAGGGACTTGCAACTAATGAAAAACTGTTTTTT.

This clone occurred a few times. As DNA, the CDR3 is TGTGCCACCGGACAGATCTCTGGAAACACCATATATTTT. Translating gives CATGQISGNTIYF. V usage is TRBV5-6 and J usage is TRBJ1-3; possibly TRBD1 for D (6 bases). The ends were cut back, 9 bases at V and 0 bases at J, with 10 bases in the middle. The CDR3 extends over 13 amino acids. The germline CDR1 and CDR2 sequences are SGHDT and YYEEEE.

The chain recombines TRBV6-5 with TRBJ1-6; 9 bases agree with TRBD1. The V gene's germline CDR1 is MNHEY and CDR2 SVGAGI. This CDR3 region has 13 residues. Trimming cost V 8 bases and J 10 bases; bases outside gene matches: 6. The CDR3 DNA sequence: TGTGCCAGCCGGGACAGGGTGTTCTCACCCCTCCACTTT. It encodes CASRDRVFSPLHF.

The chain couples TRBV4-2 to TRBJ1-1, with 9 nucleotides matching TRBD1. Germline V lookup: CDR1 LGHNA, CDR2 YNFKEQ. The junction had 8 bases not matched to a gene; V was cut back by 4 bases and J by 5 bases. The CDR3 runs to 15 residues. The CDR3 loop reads CASSRTGQGRTEAFF. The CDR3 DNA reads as TGTGCCAGCAGCCGGACAGGACAGGGGAGGACTGAAGCTTTCTTT.

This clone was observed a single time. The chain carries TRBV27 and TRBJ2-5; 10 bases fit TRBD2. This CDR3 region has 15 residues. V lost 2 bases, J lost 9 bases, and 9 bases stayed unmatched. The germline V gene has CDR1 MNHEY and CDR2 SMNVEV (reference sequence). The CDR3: CASSLSLAGVTAQYF. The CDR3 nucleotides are TGTGCCAGCAGTTTAAGCCTAGCGGGGGTTACTGCCCAGTACTTC.

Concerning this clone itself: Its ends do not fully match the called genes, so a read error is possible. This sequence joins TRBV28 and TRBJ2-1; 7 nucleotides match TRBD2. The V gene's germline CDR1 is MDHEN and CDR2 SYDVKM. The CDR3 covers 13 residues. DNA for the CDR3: TGTGCCAGCAGTTTAGGTCTGGGCGGGAGTGGGGTCTTC. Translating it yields CASSLGLGGSGVF. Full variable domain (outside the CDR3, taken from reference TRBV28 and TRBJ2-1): DVKVTQSSRYLVKRTGEKVFLECVQDMDHENMFWYRQDPGLGLRLIYFSYDVKMKEKGDIPEGYSVSREKKERFSLILESASTNQTSMYLCASSLGLGGSGVFGPGTRLTVL.

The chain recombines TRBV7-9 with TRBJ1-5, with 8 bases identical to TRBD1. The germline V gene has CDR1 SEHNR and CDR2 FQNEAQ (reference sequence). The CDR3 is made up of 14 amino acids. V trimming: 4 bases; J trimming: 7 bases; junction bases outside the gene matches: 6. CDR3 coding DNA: TGTGCCAGCAGCTACGGACAGGGCGGACAGCCCCAGCATTTT. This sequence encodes CASSYGQGGQPQHF.

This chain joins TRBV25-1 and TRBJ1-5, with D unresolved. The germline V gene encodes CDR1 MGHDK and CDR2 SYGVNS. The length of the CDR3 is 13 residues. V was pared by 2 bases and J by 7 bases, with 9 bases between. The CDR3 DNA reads TGTGCCAGCAGTGAACCCGGTAGCCAGCCCCAGCATTTT. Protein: CASSEPGSQPQHF.

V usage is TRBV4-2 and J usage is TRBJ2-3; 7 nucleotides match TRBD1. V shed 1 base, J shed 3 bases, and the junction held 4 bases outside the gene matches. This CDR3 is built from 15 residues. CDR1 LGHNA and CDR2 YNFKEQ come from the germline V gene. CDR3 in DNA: TGTGCCAGCAGCCAAGCCGACAGGGTAACAGATACGCAGTATTTT. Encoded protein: CASSQADRVTDTQYF.